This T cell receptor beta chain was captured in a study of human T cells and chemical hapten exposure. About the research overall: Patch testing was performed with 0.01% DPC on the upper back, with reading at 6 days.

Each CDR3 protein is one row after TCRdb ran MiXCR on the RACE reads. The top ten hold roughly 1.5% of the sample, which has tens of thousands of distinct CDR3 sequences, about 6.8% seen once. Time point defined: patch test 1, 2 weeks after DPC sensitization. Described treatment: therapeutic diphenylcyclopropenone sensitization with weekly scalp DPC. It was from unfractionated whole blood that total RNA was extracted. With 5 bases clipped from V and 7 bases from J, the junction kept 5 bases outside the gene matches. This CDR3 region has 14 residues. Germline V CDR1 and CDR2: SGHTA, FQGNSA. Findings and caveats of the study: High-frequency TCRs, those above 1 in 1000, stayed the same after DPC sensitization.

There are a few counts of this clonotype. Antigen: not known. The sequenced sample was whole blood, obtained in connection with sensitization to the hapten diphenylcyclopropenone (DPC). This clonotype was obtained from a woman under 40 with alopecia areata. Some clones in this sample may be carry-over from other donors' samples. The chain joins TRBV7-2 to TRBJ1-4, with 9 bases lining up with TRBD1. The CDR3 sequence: CASSKGQGSEKLFF. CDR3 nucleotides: TGTGCCAGCAGCAAAGGACAGGGGAGTGAAAAACTGTTTTTT.